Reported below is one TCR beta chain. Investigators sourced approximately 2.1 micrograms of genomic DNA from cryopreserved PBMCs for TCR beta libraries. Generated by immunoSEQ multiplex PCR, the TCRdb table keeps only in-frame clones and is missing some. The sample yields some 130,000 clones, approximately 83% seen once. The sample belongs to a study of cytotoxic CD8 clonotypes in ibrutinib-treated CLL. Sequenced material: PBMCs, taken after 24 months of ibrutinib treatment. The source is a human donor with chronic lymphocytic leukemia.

The CDR3 DNA sequence: TGTGCCAGCAGCCCCATTGGCTATAGCAATCAGCCCCAGCATTTT. Its translation is CASSPIGYSNQPQHF. The chain joins TRBV6-5 to TRBJ1-5, with no clear D. V lost 6 bases to trimming and J lost 0 bases, with 12 bases between them. The germline V gene encodes CDR1 MNHEY and CDR2 SVGAGI. CDR3 length: 15 residues.